This T cell receptor (beta chain) was profiled in a study of CD8 T cells in Susac syndrome. Background on the study: Patients with Susac syndrome were therapy-naive, on corticosteroids, or on intravenous immunoglobulin alone at blood draw.

From germline, CDR1 is DFQATT and CDR2 SNEGSKA (reference sequence). Trimming left V 3 bases short and J 1 base short, with 10 bases between. This CDR3 is built from 15 residues. RNA in amounts of roughly 0.5 to 1 ug was reverse transcribed with random hexamers. Coverage of TCR beta CDR3 amplification by immunoSEQ multiplex PCR extended to 54 Vbeta and 13 Jbeta. TCRdb fed the immunoSEQ multiplex PCR reads into MiXCR, producing one record per CDR3 protein. There are about 140,000 distinct CDR3 sequences in the sample; approximately 95% occur only once, and 0.13% to 0.15% lies in the top ten. This clonotype is a singleton in its sample.

The sequenced sample consisted of CD4+ T cells from PBMCs. This TCR was sampled from a human donor with Susac syndrome. The rearrangement links TRBV20-1 to TRBJ2-6; D unresolved. The CDR3 spells CSARGVSSGANVLTF. CDR3 sequence (DNA): TGCAGTGCTAGGGGCGTTAGTTCTGGGGCCAACGTCCTGACTTTC.